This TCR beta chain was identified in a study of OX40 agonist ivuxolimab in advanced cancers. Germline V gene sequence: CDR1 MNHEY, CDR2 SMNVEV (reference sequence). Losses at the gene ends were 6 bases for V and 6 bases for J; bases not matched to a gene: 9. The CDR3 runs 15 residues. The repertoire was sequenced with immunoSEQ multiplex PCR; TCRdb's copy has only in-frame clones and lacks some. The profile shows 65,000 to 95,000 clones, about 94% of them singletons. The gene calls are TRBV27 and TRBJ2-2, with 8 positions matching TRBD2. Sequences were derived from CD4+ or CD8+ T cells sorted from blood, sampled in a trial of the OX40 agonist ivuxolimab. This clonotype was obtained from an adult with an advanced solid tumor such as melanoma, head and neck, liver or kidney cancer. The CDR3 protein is CASRQREYPAGELFF. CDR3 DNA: TGTGCCAGCAGACAGCGGGAGTATCCCGCCGGGGAGCTGTTTTTT.